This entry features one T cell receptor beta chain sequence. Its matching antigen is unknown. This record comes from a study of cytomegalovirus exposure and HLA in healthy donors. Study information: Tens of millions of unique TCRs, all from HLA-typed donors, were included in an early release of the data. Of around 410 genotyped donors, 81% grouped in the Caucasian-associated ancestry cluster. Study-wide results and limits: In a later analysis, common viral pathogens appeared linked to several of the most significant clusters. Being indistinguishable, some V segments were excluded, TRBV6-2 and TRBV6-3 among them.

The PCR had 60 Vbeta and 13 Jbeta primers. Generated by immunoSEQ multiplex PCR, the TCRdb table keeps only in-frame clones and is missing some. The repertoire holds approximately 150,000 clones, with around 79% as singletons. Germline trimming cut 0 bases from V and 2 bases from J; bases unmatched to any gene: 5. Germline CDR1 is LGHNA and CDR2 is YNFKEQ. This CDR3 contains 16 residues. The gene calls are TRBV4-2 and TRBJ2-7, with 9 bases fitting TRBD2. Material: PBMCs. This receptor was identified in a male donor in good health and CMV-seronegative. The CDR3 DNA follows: TGTGCCAGCAGCCAAGATTGGACTAGCGTAGCCTACGAGCAGTACTTC. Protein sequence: CASSQDWTSVAYEQYF.